This record looks at one T cell receptor beta chain sequence and its context. The target antigen is unknown. The sample is drawn from a study of post-analysis software for immune sequencing data. In the study overall: Relapsing-remitting, secondary progressive and progressive-relapsing forms of multiple sclerosis all featured among disease courses. Study-level findings and limits: Analysis by F measure revealed that same-batch samples clustered strongly together. Controls had significantly higher normalized Chao1 diversity than multiple sclerosis patients. Roughly 5 TRBV segments occurring more often in patients than controls included TRBV5-6, TRBV5-1 and TRBV20-1.

Every TCR beta cDNA library bore unique molecular identifiers. Input populations of roughly 1 to 10 million T cells gave rise to around 480,000 cDNA molecules. TCRdb analysed the PCR reads with MiXCR anew, one entry per CDR3 protein. The repertoire holds under 650,000 distinct CDR3 sequences, with roughly 40% as singletons. Germline V gives CDR1 SGHRS, CDR2 YFSETQ. This CDR3 has 19 residues. Losses at the gene ends were 4 bases for V and 3 bases for J; bases not matched to a gene: 18. The sample consisted of blood. This rearrangement joins TRBV5-1 to TRBJ2-7; the match to TRBD2 covers 11 bases. This TCR was recovered from a girl aged 10 to 17 with multiple sclerosis. CDR3 nucleotides: TGCGCCAGCAGCCTTCCGCTAGCGGGAGGAAAGGCAGAAATCTACGAGCAGTACTTC. Translation: CASSLPLAGGKAEIYEQYF.